These 24 T cell receptor beta chains were sequenced from one sample in a study of cytomegalovirus exposure and HLA in healthy donors (TCRdb year 2017). Library preparation was by the immunoSEQ multiplex PCR assay. The multiplex PCR relied on a mix of 60 forward primers for TCR Vbeta segments and 13 reverse primers for TCR Jbeta segments. The immuneACCESS repertoire file appears here via TCRdb, limited to in-frame rearrangements. These files lack a portion of the clones; in checked studies, under half of the deficit traces to unresolved V genes, and the cause of the others is not known. Within this sample are about 85,000 clones, with 77% of them counted one time only. The leading ten clones occupy roughly 2% of the sample. The sample comprised PBMCs. Every receptor here comes from a boy between 10 and 17 years old in good health and CMV-seronegative.

This chain links TRBV9 with TRBJ1-2; TRBD1 matches 9 bases. The CDR3 sequence is 19 residues long. Germline assignment: CDR1 SGDLS and CDR2 YYNGEE. V gave up 0 bases and J gave up 0 bases; unmatched junction bases: 12. The CDR3 region is CASSVEAGTGNLANYGYTF. For the CDR3, the DNA is TGTGCCAGCAGCGTAGAGGCTGGGACAGGGAACTTAGCTAACTATGGCTACACCTTC.

The gene calls are TRBV4-3 and TRBJ2-7; possibly TRBD2 for D (5 bases). This CDR3 spans 15 amino acids. V was cut by 0 bases and J by 2 bases, with 11 bases left in between. Germline V gene data show CDR1 as LGHNA and CDR2 as YSLEER. This CDR3 is CASSQDSRGPYEQYF. CDR3 coding DNA: TGCGCCAGCAGCCAAGATTCGAGAGGGCCCTACGAGCAGTACTTC.

The V call is TRBV9, the J call TRBJ2-1; 11 positions match TRBD2. J was trimmed by 6 bases and V by 3 bases; bases with no gene match: 5. This CDR3 comprises 15 residues. Germline loops: CDR1 SGDLS, CDR2 YYNGEE. As DNA, the CDR3 is TGTGCCAGCAGCGCTAGCGGGGGGAGTGGCAATGAGCAGTTCTTC. This sequence encodes CASSASGGSGNEQFF. The variable domain in full, with the rest retrieved from reference TRBV9 and TRBJ2-1, is DSGVTQTPKHLITATGQRVTLRCSPRSGDLSVYWYQQSLDQGLQFLIQYYNGEERAKGNILERFSAQQFPDLHSELNLSSLELGDSALYFCASSASGGSGNEQFFGPGTRLTVL.

This clone is a singleton in its sample. In nucleotides, the CDR3 is TGTGCCAGCAGCTTAAGGGGGACGGTGGGGCAGTTCTTC. Translation: CASSLRGTVGQFF. The chain links TRBV13 to TRBJ2-1, with D possibly being TRBD1 (6 bases). The V and J ends lost 2 bases and 12 bases respectively, with 14 bases between them. Germline V gene sequence: CDR1 PRHDT, CDR2 FYEKMQ (reference sequence). This CDR3 spans 13 amino acids.

The V gene is TRBV6-1, the J gene TRBJ1-1, with D possibly being TRBD1 (6 bases). CDR3 length: 11 amino acids. Germline CDR1 and CDR2: MNHNS and SASEGT. Deletions cut 9 bases from V and 8 bases from J, with 13 bases between. CDR3: CASYRAPEAFF. The CDR3 coding sequence is TGTGCCAGTTACAGGGCCCCCGAAGCTTTCTTT.

V and J are TRBV14 and TRBJ2-2; D not certain. V dropped 1 base and J dropped 6 bases, with 18 bases sitting between them. The V gene's germline CDR1 is SGHDN and CDR2 FVKESK. The CDR3 sequence is 17 residues long. The CDR3 nucleotides are TGTGCCAGCAGCCAAGTGGCTCCCGTTCTTGATCCCGGGGAGCTGTTTTTT. It translates to CASSQVAPVLDPGELFF. Based on the CDR3 plus reference TRBV14 and TRBJ2-2, the full variable domain is EAGVTQFPSHSVIEKGQTVTLRCDPISGHDNLYWYRRVMGKEIKFLLHFVKESKQDESGMPNNRFLAERTGGTYSTLKVQPAELEDSGVYFCASSQVAPVLDPGELFFGEGSRLTVL.

The CDR3 here is CAIQRGDYDTQYF. The CDR3 region has the DNA TGTGCCATCCAACGGGGGGATTACGATACGCAGTATTTT. This chain uses TRBV6-1 with TRBJ2-3; TRBD2 matches 7 bases. CDR1 is MNHNS and CDR2 is SASEGT in the germline V gene. The junction had 10 bases not matched to a gene; V was cut back by 10 bases and J by 6 bases. The CDR3 has 13 residues.

This chain joins TRBV4-1 and TRBJ2-3; TRBD2 matches at 15 bases. This CDR3 comprises 18 residues. The germline gives CDR1 MGHRA, CDR2 YSYEKL. V lost 3 bases, J lost 2 bases, and 6 bases stayed unmatched. CDR3 amino acids: CASSQIRTSGGDTDTQYF. The CDR3 DNA is TGCGCCAGCAGCCAGATCAGGACTAGCGGGGGGGACACAGATACGCAGTATTTT.

This chain links TRBV7-2 with TRBJ1-1; D uncertain. Germline CDR1 is SGHTA and CDR2 is FQGNSA. This CDR3 comprises 13 residues. Between the trimmed V and J ends, which lost 2 bases and 5 bases, there was a span of 9 bases. In DNA, the CDR3 is TGTGCCAGCAGCTTATATCAGAAAACTGAAGCTTTCTTT. Its protein product is CASSLYQKTEAFF.

This chain links TRBV28 with TRBJ2-3; TRBD2 agrees at 13 bases. V lost 7 bases to trimming and J lost 2 bases; unmatched junction nucleotides: 6. CDR3 length: 16 residues. Germline V gives CDR1 MDHEN, CDR2 SYDVKM. The DNA for the CDR3 is TGTGCCAGCATCGGACTAGCGGGAGTTAACACAGATACGCAGTATTTT. This sequence encodes CASIGLAGVNTDTQYF.

The CDR3 sequence: CASSDGLADYEQYF. CDR3 nucleotides: TGTGCCAGCAGCGACGGACTAGCGGACTACGAGCAGTACTTC. The gene calls are TRBV5-8 and TRBJ2-7, with 10 bases matching TRBD2. Losses at the gene ends were 4 bases for V and 3 bases for J; bases not matched to a gene: 4. Germline lookup yields CDR1 SGHTS and CDR2 YDEGEE. The CDR3 has 14 amino acids.

This rearrangement joins TRBV14 to TRBJ1-1; D call uncertain. Per germline, CDR1 SGHDN and CDR2 FVKESK. There are 13 residues in the CDR3. Trimming cost V 2 bases and J 7 bases, with 11 bases left between them. CDR3: CASSQLEWIEAFF. CDR3 nucleotide sequence: TGTGCCAGCAGCCAATTGGAGTGGATTGAAGCTTTCTTT.

The genes are TRBV18 and TRBJ1-5; 7 bases are a match to TRBD1. Unmatched junction bases numbered 7, after V lost 3 bases and J lost 2 bases. Looked up from germline, CDR1 is KGHSH and CDR2 is LQKENI. This CDR3 has 16 residues. The CDR3 reads CASSPPTGLGNQPQHF. CDR3 DNA sequence: TGTGCCAGCTCACCGCCGACAGGGTTGGGCAATCAGCCCCAGCATTTT.

V is TRBV4-2 and J is TRBJ2-1; 8 bases fit TRBD2. Looked up from germline, CDR1 is LGHNA and CDR2 is YNFKEQ. The V gene end was trimmed by 0 bases and the J gene end by 8 bases; junction bases not matched to a gene: 9. CDR3 size: 16 residues. CDR3 nucleotides: TGTGCCAGCAGCCAAGATCCAGCGGGAGTTAGATATGAGCAGTTCTTC. This encodes CASSQDPAGVRYEQFF.

This rearrangement joins TRBV14 to TRBJ2-3; 8 bases fit TRBD2. V gave up 0 bases and J gave up 3 bases; unmatched junction bases: 8. CDR3 length: 17 amino acids. In germline, CDR1 is SGHDN, CDR2 FVKESK. CDR3 region: CASSQEPEAGVTDTQYF. CDR3 DNA sequence: TGTGCCAGCAGCCAAGAACCAGAAGCGGGGGTAACAGATACGCAGTATTTT.

This clone occurred once. The rearrangement uses TRBV7-9 and TRBJ1-1; possible D gene TRBD1, 6 bases. The CDR3 runs to 15 residues. Deletions cut 6 bases from V and 1 base from J, with 15 bases between. Germline-derived CDR1 and CDR2 are SEHNR and FQNEAQ (reference sequence). The CDR3 sequence is CASRSTGTQNTEAFF. The CDR3 DNA follows: TGTGCCAGCAGATCAACAGGGACGCAGAACACTGAAGCTTTCTTT.

The chain couples TRBV7-9 to TRBJ1-5; 7 bases are a match to TRBD1. Losses at the gene ends were 1 base for V and 4 bases for J; bases not matched to a gene: 1. This CDR3 is built from 14 residues. Germline V gene data show CDR1 as SEHNR and CDR2 as FQNEAQ (reference sequence). For the CDR3, the DNA is TGTGCCAGCAGCTTAGGACAGGGAAATCAGCCCCAGCATTTT. Its translation: CASSLGQGNQPQHF.

The rearrangement uses TRBV5-1 and TRBJ1-2; 9 bases line up with TRBD1. There are 14 residues in the CDR3. Germline CDR1 and CDR2: SGHRS and YFSETQ. J lost 5 bases, V lost 4 bases, and 6 bases had no gene match. CDR3 amino acids: CASSPQDRGYGYTF. In DNA form, the CDR3 reads TGCGCCAGCAGCCCACAGGACAGGGGTTATGGCTACACCTTC. Combining the CDR3 with reference TRBV5-1 and TRBJ1-2 gives the whole variable domain KAGVTQTPRYLIKTRGQQVTLSCSPISGHRSVSWYQQTPGQGLQFLFEYFSETQRNKGNFPGRFSGRQFSNSRSEMNVSTLELGDSALYLCASSPQDRGYGYTFGSGTRLTVV.

The rearrangement joins TRBV6-6 to TRBJ2-7; weak D call: TRBD2 (7 bases). The CDR3 is 15 residues long. Germline V gene sequence: CDR1 MNHNY, CDR2 SVGAGI (reference sequence). With 5 bases removed from V and 0 bases from J, the gap between germline ends came to 14 bases. The CDR3 bases are TGTGCCAGCAGTCCCCGGGAGGACAGCTCCTACGAGCAGTACTTC. Translated, it gives CASSPREDSSYEQYF.

The CDR3 is CASSSNNRVGEQYF. CDR3 coding DNA: TGTGCCAGCAGTTCCAACAACAGGGTTGGCGAGCAGTACTTC. The rearrangement uses TRBV28 and TRBJ2-5; D is possibly TRBD1 (6 bases). The DNA end lines up better with TRBJ2-7; the J call may be wrong. The CDR3 sequence is 14 residues long. Germline lookup yields CDR1 MDHEN and CDR2 SYDVKM.

A few counts support this clone. V is TRBV27 and J is TRBJ2-7, with D possibly being TRBD2 (5 bases). The V end was cut by 11 bases, the J end by 0 bases, with 14 bases between. The CDR3 is 13 residues long. Germline CDR1 and CDR2: MNHEY and SMNVEV (reference sequence). In DNA, the CDR3 is TGTGCCTCGCGGTTAGGGAGCTCCTACGAGCAGTACTTC. This encodes CASRLGSSYEQYF.

This chain joins TRBV2 and TRBJ1-1, with D uncertain. Looked up from germline, CDR1 is SNHLY and CDR2 is FYNNEI. The CDR3 runs 12 residues. The V end lost 9 bases, the J end lost 5 bases, and 13 bases lay between the germline ends. CDR3 protein: CASSRGETEAFF. CDR3 bases: TGTGCCAGTAGCCGCGGGGAGACTGAAGCTTTCTTT.

This chain uses TRBV6-5 with TRBJ1-2; D unresolved. CDR3 length equals 15 residues. The germline V and J ends were trimmed by 8 bases and 6 bases, with 22 bases remaining between them. Germline-derived CDR1 and CDR2 are MNHEY and SVGAGI. CDR3 sequence (DNA): TGTGCCAGCGGACTCGGCTCGATGGATTTTAATGGCTACACCTTC. Residues: CASGLGSMDFNGYTF.

This chain links TRBV4-1 with TRBJ2-1, with TRBD2 matching 10 bases. Looked up from germline, CDR1 is MGHRA and CDR2 is YSYEKL. V was pared by 1 base and J by 5 bases, with 8 bases of the junction left unmatched. This CDR3 spans 17 amino acids. CDR3 residues: CASSQASERGGNNEQFF. The CDR3 bases are TGCGCCAGCAGCCAAGCAAGCGAGCGGGGGGGGAACAATGAGCAGTTCTTC.